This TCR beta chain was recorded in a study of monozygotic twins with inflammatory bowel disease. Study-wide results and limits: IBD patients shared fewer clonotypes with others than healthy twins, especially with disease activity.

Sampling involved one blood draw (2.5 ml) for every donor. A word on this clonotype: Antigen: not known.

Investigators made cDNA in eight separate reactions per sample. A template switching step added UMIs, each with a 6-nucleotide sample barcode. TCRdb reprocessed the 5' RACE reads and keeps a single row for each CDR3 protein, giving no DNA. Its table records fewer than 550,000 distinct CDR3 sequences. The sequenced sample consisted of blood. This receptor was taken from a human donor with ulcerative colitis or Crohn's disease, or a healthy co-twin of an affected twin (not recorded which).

CDR3 sequence: CSVPQGADEAFF. This chain joins TRBV29-1 and TRBJ1-1; TCRdb lists TRBD1, though no DNA is available to test this call. The CDR3 covers 12 residues. Per the germline V gene, CDR1 is SQVTM and CDR2 is ANQGSEA.